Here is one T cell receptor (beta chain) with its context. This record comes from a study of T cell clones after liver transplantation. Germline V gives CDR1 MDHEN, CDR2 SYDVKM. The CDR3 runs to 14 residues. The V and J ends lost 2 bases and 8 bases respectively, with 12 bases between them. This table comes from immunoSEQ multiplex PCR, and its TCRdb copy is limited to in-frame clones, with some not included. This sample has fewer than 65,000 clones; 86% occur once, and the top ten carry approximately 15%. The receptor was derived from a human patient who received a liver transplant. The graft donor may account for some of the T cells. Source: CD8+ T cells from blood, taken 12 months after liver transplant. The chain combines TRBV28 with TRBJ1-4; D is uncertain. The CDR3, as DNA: TGTGCCAGCAGTTTAAAGTCACGGGGAGAAAAACTGTTTTTT. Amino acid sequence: CASSLKSRGEKLFF.